Following are 3 T cell receptor beta chains from one sample sequenced in a study of blood T cells in healthy people across ages. The second PCR ran about 6 to 11 cycles with a sample-barcoded 5' primer and J-beta primers. Each CDR3 protein is one row after TCRdb ran MiXCR on the 5' RACE reads. There are about 1.4 million distinct CDR3 sequences in the sample; 45% to 70% occur only once, and more than 6% lies in the top ten. The sequenced material came from blood. Receptor source: a young man in good health.

Remarks on this clonotype: A much larger clone lies one base from this, so it may be a read error. V and J are TRBV29-1 and TRBJ2-4, with TRBD1 matching over 7 bases. The J call may be in error: the DNA end matches TRBJ2-7 better. The germline V gene has CDR1 SQVTM and CDR2 ANQGSEA. The CDR3 is made up of 12 amino acids. CDR3 sequence reads: CSAEGDRSEQYF. The DNA of the CDR3 is TGCAGCGCTGAAGGGGACAGATCCGAGCAGTACTTC.

The chain combines TRBV5-1 with TRBJ2-4; D ambiguous. The tail of the sequence fits TRBJ2-5 better, so the J call may be wrong. Germline V gene sequence: CDR1 SGHRS, CDR2 YFSETQ. The CDR3 covers 13 residues. CDR3 in amino acids: CASSWVDQETQYF. CDR3 DNA sequence: TGCGCCAGCAGCTGGGTGGACCAAGAGACCCAGTACTTC.

The chain joins TRBV25-1 to TRBJ2-7; 9 bases map to TRBD1. The junction had 7 bases not matched to a gene; V was cut back by 4 bases and J by 0 bases. The CDR3 is made up of 16 amino acids. Germline CDR1 MGHDK, CDR2 SYGVNS. CDR3 region: CASSGTPGQGSYEQYF. CDR3 nucleotide sequence: TGTGCCAGCAGTGGGACTCCGGGACAGGGCTCCTACGAGCAGTACTTC.